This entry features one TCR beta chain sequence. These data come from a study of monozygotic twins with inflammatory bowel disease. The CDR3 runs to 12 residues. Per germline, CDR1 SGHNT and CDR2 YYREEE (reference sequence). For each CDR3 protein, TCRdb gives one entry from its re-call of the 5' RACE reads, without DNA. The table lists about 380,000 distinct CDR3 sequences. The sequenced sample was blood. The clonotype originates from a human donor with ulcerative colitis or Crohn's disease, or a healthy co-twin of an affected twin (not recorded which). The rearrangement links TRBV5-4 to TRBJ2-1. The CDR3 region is CASSFLSDEQFF.